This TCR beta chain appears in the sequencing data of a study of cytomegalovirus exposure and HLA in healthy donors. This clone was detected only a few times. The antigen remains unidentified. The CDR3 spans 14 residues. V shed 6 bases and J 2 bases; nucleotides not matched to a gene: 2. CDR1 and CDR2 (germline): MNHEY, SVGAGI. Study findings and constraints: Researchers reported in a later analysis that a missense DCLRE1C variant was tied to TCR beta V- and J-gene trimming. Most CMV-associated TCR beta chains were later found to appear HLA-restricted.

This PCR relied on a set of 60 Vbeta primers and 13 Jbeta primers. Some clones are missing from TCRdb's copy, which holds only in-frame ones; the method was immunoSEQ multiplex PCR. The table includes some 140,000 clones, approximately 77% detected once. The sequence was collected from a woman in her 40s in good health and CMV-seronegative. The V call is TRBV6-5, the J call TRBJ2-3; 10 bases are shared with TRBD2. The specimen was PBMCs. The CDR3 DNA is TGTGCCAGCAGGGGACTAGCGAACACAGATACGCAGTATTTT. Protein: CASRGLANTDTQYF.